Listed below are T cell receptor beta chains from one sample, sequenced in a study of shared clonotypes between healthy human individuals. Repertoires were generated with immunoSEQ multiplex PCR, while TCRdb's copy carries only in-frame clones and drops some. The sample consists of 2 million to 2.5 million clones, approximately 90% of them appearing once. The material sequenced was naive CD4+ T cells from PBMCs. The receptors were sampled from a man aged 18 to 29 in good health. Some clones in this sample may be carry-over from other donors' samples. Each CDR3 is given with its conserved first and last residue. The order of the fields is D gene, V gene, J gene, clone size, CDR3 protein, CDR3 DNA. The D gene is left open where the match is weak. Rows may omit the clone size; those that give it use once, few, many or a size class.

.	TRBV2	TRBJ2-2	.	CASSESTHRGGELFF	TGTGCCAGCAGTGAATCAACCCACCGTGGCGGGGAGCTGTTTTTT
.	TRBV28	TRBJ1-4	.	CASSPYWTDSNEKLFF	TGTGCCAGCAGTCCCTACTGGACAGATTCTAATGAAAAACTGTTTTTT
.	TRBV28	TRBJ1-4	.	CASSGDATNEKLFF	TGTGCCAGCAGTGGGGACGCAACTAATGAAAAACTGTTTTTT
TRBD1	TRBV28	TRBJ1-5	.	CASRPGQAEGPQHF	TGTGCCAGCAGGCCAGGACAGGCCGAGGGGCCCCAGCATTTT
TRBD1	TRBV19	TRBJ2-3	.	CASGDSSTDTQYF	TGTGCCAGCGGGGACAGTAGCACAGATACGCAGTATTTT
.	TRBV6-1	TRBJ2-7	.	CASSESGGTYEQYF	TGTGCCAGCAGTGAATCTGGGGGAACCTACGAGCAGTACTTC
.	TRBV28	TRBJ1-5	once	CASAGRGGDQPQHF	TGTGCCAGCGCCGGGCGGGGTGGGGATCAGCCCCAGCATTTT
.	TRBV5-8	TRBJ1-5	.	CASSLFGQPQHF	TGTGCCAGCAGCTTGTTTGGACAGCCCCAGCATTTT
.	TRBV14	TRBJ2-7	.	CASSQEVAALRYEQYF	TGTGCCAGCAGCCAAGAGGTGGCAGCTCTCAGGTACGAGCAGTACTTC
.	TRBV28	TRBJ2-1	.	CASSSNLYSYNEQFF	TGTGCCAGCAGTTCAAATCTTTACTCCTACAATGAGCAGTTCTTC
TRBD1	TRBV9	TRBJ2-2	once	CASRGPGQPNTGELFF	TGTGCCAGCAGGGGGCCGGGACAGCCAAACACCGGGGAGCTGTTTTTT
TRBD2	TRBV7-9	TRBJ2-3	.	CASSSRAGADTQYF	TGTGCCAGCAGCTCGAGAGCGGGAGCAGATACGCAGTATTTT
.	TRBV20-1	TRBJ2-3	.	CSLADTQYF	TGCAGCCTCGCCGATACGCAGTATTTT
TRBD1	TRBV19	TRBJ2-2	.	CASSRDRDVGNTGELFF	TGTGCCAGTAGTAGGGACAGGGATGTTGGTAACACCGGGGAGCTGTTTTTT
TRBD2	TRBV27	TRBJ2-7	.	CASAPYPGLEYYEQYF	TGTGCCAGCGCCCCTTATCCGGGACTAGAGTATTACGAGCAGTACTTC
.	TRBV30	TRBJ1-6	.	CAWSNSLGDSPLHF	TGTGCCTGGAGTAACTCCCTGGGGGATTCACCCCTCCACTTT
.	TRBV5-1	TRBJ2-5	.	CASSGTAAQETQYF	TGCGCCAGCAGCGGGACGGCGGCCCAAGAGACCCAGTACTTC
.	TRBV15	TRBJ1-1	.	CATRSPGHQNTEAFF	TGTGCCACCAGATCCCCGGGACACCAGAACACTGAAGCTTTCTTT
.	TRBV5-8	TRBJ1-2	.	CASSFRTEYGYTF	TGTGCCAGCAGCTTTAGGACGGAGTATGGCTACACCTTC
TRBD1	TRBV7-2	TRBJ1-1	.	CASSTIKTGAKNTEAFF	TGTGCCAGCAGCACCATCAAGACAGGGGCGAAGAACACTGAAGCTTTCTTT
.	TRBV28	TRBJ1-5	.	CASRVGAQWPQHF	TGTGCCAGCCGGGTGGGGGCCCAATGGCCCCAGCATTTT
.	TRBV4-1	TRBJ1-5	.	CASSQVGRQPQHF	TGCGCCAGCAGCCAAGTGGGGCGGCAGCCCCAGCATTTT
.	TRBV6-6	TRBJ2-1	.	CASSLPQGNEQFF	TGTGCCAGCAGTCTCCCGCAGGGAAATGAGCAGTTCTTC
TRBD2	TRBV29-1	TRBJ2-3	.	CSVRAGTSGRWGDTQYF	TGCAGCGTTAGGGCCGGGACTAGCGGGAGGTGGGGAGATACGCAGTATTTT
.	TRBV27	TRBJ1-1	.	CASSLSQRGRGTEAFF	TGTGCCAGCAGTTTATCACAAAGGGGTAGGGGCACTGAAGCTTTCTTT
TRBD1	TRBV18	TRBJ1-4	.	CASSRVGTAEKLFF	TGTGCCAGCTCACGGGTAGGGACAGCCGAAAAACTGTTTTTT
.	TRBV28	TRBJ1-2	.	CASSLVQPINYGYTF	TGTGCCAGCAGCCTCGTACAGCCTATCAACTATGGCTACACCTTC
.	TRBV11-2	TRBJ2-1	.	CASSLAPNSNEQFF	TGTGCCAGCAGCTTAGCCCCTAATTCCAATGAGCAGTTCTTC
.	TRBV18	TRBJ1-3	.	CASSPQNPGAGNTIYF	TGTGCCAGCTCACCTCAGAACCCCGGGGCTGGAAACACCATATATTTT
TRBD2	TRBV4-2	TRBJ2-3	.	CASSHGLAGGPQDTQYF	TGTGCCAGCAGCCACGGACTAGCGGGAGGGCCGCAAGATACGCAGTATTTT
TRBD1	TRBV19	TRBJ1-4	.	CASSPGQGKIKLFF	TGTGCCAGTAGCCCGGGACAGGGGAAGATAAAACTGTTTTTT
TRBD2	TRBV19	TRBJ2-7	.	CASSISGGLYEQYF	TGTGCCAGTAGTATATCGGGGGGACTCTACGAGCAGTACTTC
.	TRBV6-6	TRBJ1-5	.	CASSYGGNSNQPQHF	TGTGCCAGCAGTTACGGAGGAAATAGCAATCAGCCCCAGCATTTT
TRBD2	TRBV18	TRBJ2-2	.	CASSPRLAGGTGELFF	TGTGCCAGCTCACCCCGACTAGCGGGAGGTACCGGGGAGCTGTTTTTT
.	TRBV5-1	TRBJ2-7	.	CASRSVAWADEQYF	TGCGCCAGCAGGAGTGTCGCGTGGGCCGACGAGCAGTACTTC
.	TRBV21-1	TRBJ2-2	.	CASSVGQGAGSAGELFF	.
TRBD1	TRBV5-1	TRBJ2-7	.	CASSSDLDRGRYEQYF	TGCGCCAGCAGCTCCGACTTAGACAGGGGGCGGTACGAGCAGTACTTC
.	TRBV29-1	TRBJ2-3	.	CSVGAGGTDTQYF	TGCAGCGTTGGAGCGGGTGGCACAGATACGCAGTATTTT
.	TRBV18	TRBJ1-1	.	CASSLNLNTEAFF	TGTGCCAGCTCACTGAATCTGAACACTGAAGCTTTCTTT
TRBD2	TRBV11-1	TRBJ2-7	.	CASSREGRSEQYF	TGTGCCAGCAGCCGGGAGGGCCGAAGCGAGCAGTACTTC
.	TRBV19	TRBJ2-1	.	CASSPRPGAMYNEQFF	TGTGCCAGTAGTCCCCGGCCGGGAGCTATGTACAATGAGCAGTTCTTC
TRBD1	TRBV7-3	TRBJ1-5	.	CASSNGTGSLQPQHF	TGTGCCAGCAGCAATGGGACAGGGTCGTTACAGCCCCAGCATTTT
.	TRBV5-1	TRBJ2-7	.	CASSLGIGRAYEQYF	TGCGCCAGCAGCTTGGGGATAGGCAGGGCCTACGAGCAGTACTTC
.	TRBV9	TRBJ2-3	once	CASSAPSTDTQYF	TGTGCCAGCAGCGCCCCTAGCACAGATACGCAGTATTTT
.	TRBV5-1	TRBJ1-2	.	CASSSITGTSLYGYTF	TGCGCCAGCAGCTCGATAACAGGGACCTCCCTCTATGGCTACACCTTC
.	TRBV2	TRBJ2-1	.	CASKGTYYNEQFF	TGTGCCAGCAAAGGGACATACTACAATGAGCAGTTCTTC
.	TRBV5-4	TRBJ2-5	.	CASSLNLAETQYF	TGTGCCAGCAGCTTGAACCTAGCGGAGACCCAGTACTTC
.	TRBV30	TRBJ1-1	.	CAWNPRTHTEAFF	TGTGCCTGGAACCCCCGGACACATACTGAAGCTTTCTTT
.	TRBV2	TRBJ2-3	.	CAGRDPGISDTQYF	TGTGCCGGCCGGGACCCAGGGATTTCAGATACGCAGTATTTT
.	TRBV5-6	TRBJ2-2	once	CASSSRGAGELFF	TGTGCCAGCAGCTCACGCGGCGCCGGGGAGCTGTTTTTT
TRBD2	TRBV5-1	TRBJ2-3	once	CASKSPEAGGTSDSTDTQYF	TGCGCCAGCAAATCCCCCGAGGCCGGAGGGACTAGCGACAGCACAGATACGCAGTATTTT
.	TRBV28	TRBJ2-4	.	CASSFTTLLAKNIQYF	TGTGCCAGCAGTTTCACAACCCTACTAGCCAAAAACATTCAGTACTTC
.	TRBV30	TRBJ2-1	once	CAWTPGTYNEQFF	TGTGCCTGGACGCCCGGAACATACAATGAGCAGTTCTTC
.	TRBV9	TRBJ2-3	.	CASSVATRSADTQYF	TGTGCCAGCAGCGTAGCTACAAGGAGCGCAGATACGCAGTATTTT
TRBD2	TRBV5-1	TRBJ2-1	.	CASSGGTSGRRNYNEQFF	TGCGCCAGCAGCGGAGGTACTAGCGGGAGAAGGAACTACAATGAGCAGTTCTTC
.	TRBV7-9	TRBJ1-2	.	CASSQERHGYTF	TGTGCCAGCAGCCAGGAAAGACATGGCTACACCTTC
TRBD1	TRBV5-6	TRBJ2-7	.	CASSLADRTGQYF	TGTGCCAGCAGCTTGGCGGATCGGACAGGGCAGTACTTC
.	TRBV28	TRBJ1-2	.	CASSFGRGVRGYTF	TGTGCCAGCAGTTTCGGCAGGGGCGTCCGAGGCTACACCTTC
TRBD1	TRBV19	TRBJ1-2	.	CASSIPGTGNYGYTF	TGTGCCAGTAGTATACCGGGGACAGGGAACTATGGCTACACCTTC